The subject of this entry is one T cell receptor (beta chain). This sample stems from a study of shared clonotypes between healthy human individuals. Generated by immunoSEQ multiplex PCR, the TCRdb table keeps only in-frame clones and is missing some. This sample has about 490,000 clones, with around 79% found just once. The germline CDR1 and CDR2 sequences are LNHDA and SQIVND (reference sequence). The CDR3 loop spans 16 amino acids. The V end was cut by 0 bases, the J end by 2 bases, with 12 bases between. Sequenced: PBMCs. This sequence was found in a middle-aged woman in good health. Some clones in this sample may be carry-over from other donors' samples. This chain joins TRBV19 and TRBJ2-3, with a possible D match to TRBD2 (6 bases). The CDR3 region is CASSIDAGYNTDTQYF. The CDR3 region has the DNA TGTGCCAGTAGTATAGACGCGGGGTACAACACAGATACGCAGTATTTT.